The 20 T cell receptor beta chains below all came from one sample that was sequenced in a study of cytomegalovirus exposure and HLA in healthy donors. The PCR contained 60 Vbeta and 13 Jbeta primers. Generated by immunoSEQ multiplex PCR, the TCRdb table keeps only in-frame clones and is missing some. This table has about 110,000 clones, roughly 80% appearing once. The sample taken for sequencing was PBMCs. All receptors derive from a man aged 25 to 45 in good health and CMV-seronegative.

In its sample, this clone was seen once. This chain joins TRBV6-1 and TRBJ1-2; the D is unclear. CDR3 length: 14 amino acids. V was cut by 0 bases and J by 8 bases, with 13 bases left in between. Germline CDR1 and CDR2: MNHNS and SASEGT. This CDR3 is CASSEARAFGGYTF. The CDR3 coding sequence is TGTGCCAGCAGTGAAGCGCGGGCCTTTGGGGGCTACACCTTC.

The chain recombines TRBV14 with TRBJ1-3; 7 positions match TRBD1. The junction had 6 bases not matched to a gene; V was cut back by 2 bases and J by 2 bases. The CDR3 is made up of 16 amino acids. Looked up from germline, CDR1 is SGHDN and CDR2 is FVKESK. The CDR3 region is CASSQTRGITGNTIYF. The DNA for the CDR3 is TGTGCCAGCAGCCAAACCAGGGGGATTACTGGAAACACCATATATTTT.

The V call is TRBV29-1, the J call TRBJ1-2; D uncertain. The V and J ends lost 0 bases and 7 bases respectively, with 12 bases between them. The CDR3 covers 13 residues. Germline lookup yields CDR1 SQVTM and CDR2 ANQGSEA. CDR3 protein: CSVEDSGMSGYTF. The CDR3 DNA is TGCAGCGTTGAAGATAGCGGGATGTCTGGCTACACCTTC.

The chain joins TRBV10-3 to TRBJ1-5, with TRBD1 matching over 7 bases. The CDR3 length is 15 residues. Germline V gives CDR1 ENHRY, CDR2 SYGVKD. The V gene end was trimmed by 3 bases and the J gene end by 3 bases; junction bases not matched to a gene: 5. CDR3 DNA sequence: TGTGCCATCAGTGACGTAGAGGGGGCCAATCAGCCCCAGCATTTT. Its protein is CAISDVEGANQPQHF.

CDR3 region: CASSEETGVAKNIQYF. Written as DNA, the CDR3 is TGTGCCAGCAGTGAAGAGACAGGCGTAGCCAAAAACATTCAGTACTTC. This chain links TRBV2 with TRBJ2-4; possibly TRBD1 for D (6 bases). V lost 1 base and J lost 0, with 10 bases in between. The CDR3 covers 16 residues. Germline lookup yields CDR1 SNHLY and CDR2 FYNNEI.

This sequence joins TRBV11-2 and TRBJ1-2; 7 positions agree with TRBD1. Per germline, CDR1 SGHAT and CDR2 FQNNGV. CDR3 length equals 19 residues. The trim removed 4 bases at V and 0 bases at J, leaving 17 bases unmatched. The CDR3 protein is CASSSTTGATWGPNYGYTF. CDR3 nucleotides: TGTGCCAGCAGCTCGACCACAGGGGCAACTTGGGGCCCTAACTATGGCTACACCTTC.

This clone has a handful of counts. The chain employs TRBV19 and TRBJ1-5; D gene unclear. Per the germline V gene, CDR1 is LNHDA and CDR2 is SQIVND (reference sequence). The CDR3 contains 15 residues. V dropped 7 bases and J dropped 2 bases, with 15 bases sitting between them. DNA for the CDR3: TGTGCCAGTATGGCTCGCTGGAGGGGCAATCAGCCCCAGCATTTT. As protein: CASMARWRGNQPQHF.

This clone was seen more than once but under ten times. The CDR3 protein is CASSLAVDTQYF. The DNA for the CDR3 is TGCGCCAGCAGCTTGGCCGTGGATACGCAGTATTTT. The chain links TRBV5-1 to TRBJ2-3; D uncertain. The germline V gene has CDR1 SGHRS and CDR2 YFSETQ. This CDR3 contains 12 residues. V lost 0 bases, J lost 6 bases, and 5 bases lay in between.

The V call is TRBV6-5, the J call TRBJ2-3, with 9 bases fitting TRBD2. Losses at the gene ends were 0 bases for V and 5 bases for J; bases not matched to a gene: 6. Germline CDR1 is MNHEY and CDR2 is SVGAGI. This CDR3 is built from 16 residues. For the CDR3, the DNA is TGTGCCAGCAGTTACTCGCTAGCGGGGAGGGGAGATACGCAGTATTTT. Amino acids: CASSYSLAGRGDTQYF.

This clone was seen more than once but under ten times. The V and J genes are TRBV7-8 and TRBJ1-1; D is unresolved. The V gene's germline CDR1 is SGHVS and CDR2 FQNEAQ. V dropped 5 bases and J dropped 3 bases, with 16 bases sitting between them. The CDR3 contains 15 residues. The CDR3 here is CASSTRTSSDTEAFF. CDR3 in DNA: TGTGCCAGCAGCACTAGGACTTCCTCGGACACTGAAGCTTTCTTT.

The chain uses TRBV15 and TRBJ2-7, with a tentative D call TRBD2 (6 bases). This CDR3 region has 15 residues. Per the germline V gene, CDR1 is LNHNV and CDR2 is YYDKDF (reference sequence). V dropped 5 bases and J dropped 5 bases, with 19 bases sitting between them. The CDR3 reads CATSLSRGYPHEQYF. Here the CDR3 DNA reads TGTGCCACCAGCCTTTCCCGGGGGTACCCCCACGAGCAGTACTTC.

This chain connects TRBV11-2 to TRBJ2-7; maybe TRBD1 (6 bases). CDR1 SGHAT and CDR2 FQNNGV come from the germline V gene. The CDR3 runs to 15 residues. Trimming removed 5 bases from V and 2 bases from J, with 16 bases in between. DNA for the CDR3: TGTGCCAGCAGCCTGAACCGGGACACCCCCTACGAGCAGTACTTC. It is translated as CASSLNRDTPYEQYF.

J is TRBJ2-7 and V is TRBV5-1; TRBD2 might be the D (6 bases). In germline, CDR1 is SGHRS, CDR2 YFSETQ. The CDR3 spans 16 residues. Trimming cost V 4 bases and J 2 bases, with 19 bases left between them. DNA for the CDR3: TGCGCCAGCAGCGTGGGAACCGGGACTCTAACCTACGAGCAGTACTTC. It translates to CASSVGTGTLTYEQYF.

This sequence joins TRBV29-1 and TRBJ2-1, with D tentatively TRBD2 (5 bases). From germline, CDR1 is SQVTM and CDR2 ANQGSEA. CDR3 length equals 12 residues. The V end was cut by 1 base, the J end by 9 bases, with 10 bases between. The CDR3 DNA follows: TGCAGCGTTGAAGTCTTGGGAGCTGAGCAGTTCTTC. Protein: CSVEVLGAEQFF.

This sequence joins TRBV5-1 and TRBJ2-2; 7 nucleotides line up with TRBD1. CDR1 and CDR2 (germline): SGHRS, YFSETQ. CDR3 size: 15 residues. The junction had 7 bases not matched to a gene; V was cut back by 4 bases and J by 4 bases. The CDR3 sequence is CASSETQGTTGELFF. The CDR3 region has the DNA TGCGCCAGCAGCGAAACACAGGGGACCACCGGGGAGCTGTTTTTT.

The rearrangement links TRBV9 to TRBJ2-5; 7 positions agree with TRBD2. J was trimmed by 3 bases and V by 4 bases; bases with no gene match: 6. The length of the CDR3 is 14 residues. CDR1 and CDR2 (germline): SGDLS, YYNGEE. The CDR3 DNA follows: TGTGCCAGCAGCCCCAGGGCGGGGGAAGAGACCCAGTACTTC. Its translation: CASSPRAGEETQYF. Complete variable domain (other parts from reference TRBV9 and TRBJ2-5): DSGVTQTPKHLITATGQRVTLRCSPRSGDLSVYWYQQSLDQGLQFLIQYYNGEERAKGNILERFSAQQFPDLHSELNLSSLELGDSALYFCASSPRAGEETQYFGPGTRLLVL.

The chain employs TRBV5-1 and TRBJ2-7; 9 nucleotides line up with TRBD2. Per germline, CDR1 SGHRS and CDR2 YFSETQ. This CDR3 has 14 residues. After removal of 3 bases from V and 7 bases from J, the junction contained 8 bases not matched to a gene. DNA of the CDR3: TGCGCCAGCAGCTGGACCCATAGCGGGGGTGAGCAGTACTTC. Residues: CASSWTHSGGEQYF.

The rearrangement links TRBV5-1 to TRBJ2-5, with TRBD2 as a possible D gene (6 bases). The CDR3 totals 14 residues. The germline CDR1 and CDR2 sequences are SGHRS and YFSETQ. V lost 7 bases and J lost 5, with 18 bases in between. The CDR3 coding sequence is TGCGCCAGCGCGGGCGGCGGGGCAGGGGAGACCCAGTACTTC. Translating gives CASAGGGAGETQYF.

This rearrangement joins TRBV11-3 to TRBJ2-5; 7 bases map to TRBD2. With V trimmed by 5 bases and J by 1 base, 13 bases remained unmatched. This CDR3 is 17 amino acids long. The germline CDR1 and CDR2 sequences are SGHNT and YENEEA. CDR3 in amino acids: CASSPRGVSTLQETQYF. CDR3 sequence (DNA): TGTGCCAGCAGCCCCCGGGGGGTCTCCACTCTCCAAGAGACCCAGTACTTC.

This chain connects TRBV28 to TRBJ2-7; TRBD2 matches at 7 bases. The CDR3 runs to 13 residues. Germline V gives CDR1 MDHEN, CDR2 SYDVKM. The CDR3, as DNA: TGTGCTGCTCGCAGCGGGGCCTCCTACGAGCAGTACTTC. It specifies CAARSGASYEQYF.